This entry lists 14 T cell receptor beta chains sequenced from one sample in a study of blood T cell repertoires in COVID-19. Clones were read by immunoSEQ multiplex PCR, and TCRdb kept only the in-frame ones, dropping some. The sample holds 300,000 to 450,000 clones, around 85% seen once. Sequences were obtained from peripheral blood. The receptor set was obtained from a woman aged 18-29 years with acute or convalescent COVID-19.

The V and J genes are TRBV3-1 (or the pseudogene TRBV3-2) and TRBJ2-3, with TRBD2 matching over 10 bases. The CDR3 loop spans 17 amino acids. V lost 4 bases, J lost 2 bases, and 9 bases stayed unmatched. The V gene's germline CDR1 is LGHDT and CDR2 YNNKEL (reference sequence). CDR3 region: CASSPTETSGFTDTQYF. CDR3 DNA sequence: TGTGCCAGCAGCCCGACAGAGACTAGCGGGTTCACAGATACGCAGTATTTT.

This rearrangement joins TRBV5-1 to TRBJ1-5; a possible D gene is TRBD1 (6 bases). Germline V lookup: CDR1 SGHRS, CDR2 YFSETQ. Trimming left V 4 bases short and J 4 bases short, with 12 bases between. The CDR3 is made up of 14 amino acids. The CDR3 DNA reads as TGCGCCAGCAGCCCAGGGGATTTGAATCAGCCCCAGCATTTT. This sequence encodes CASSPGDLNQPQHF. The full variable domain, in which reference TRBV5-1 and TRBJ1-5 provide the parts outside the CDR3, is KAGVTQTPRYLIKTRGQQVTLSCSPISGHRSVSWYQQTPGQGLQFLFEYFSETQRNKGNFPGRFSGRQFSNSRSEMNVSTLELGDSALYLCASSPGDLNQPQHFGDGTRLSIL.

There are a few counts of this clone. The V call is TRBV24-1, the J call TRBJ1-4; D not certain. Looked up from germline, CDR1 is KGHDR and CDR2 is SFDVKD. Trimming took off 2 bases at V and 8 bases at J, with 20 bases between the two ends. There are 17 residues in the CDR3. The CDR3 DNA reads TGTGCCACCAGTGATTCGCGCGGGCGCAACACAAGGGAAAAACTGTTTTTT. It yields the protein CATSDSRGRNTREKLFF.

This clone is a singleton in its sample. The chain carries TRBV27 and TRBJ1-1; the D is unclear. Germline lookup yields CDR1 MNHEY and CDR2 SMNVEV (reference sequence). The CDR3 consists of 14 residues. The V gene lost 6 bases and the J gene lost 2 bases, with 13 bases spanning the gap. The CDR3 protein is CASSAGGPNTEAFF. As DNA, the CDR3 is TGTGCCAGCAGCGCAGGCGGGCCAAACACTGAAGCTTTCTTT.

This sequence joins TRBV14 and TRBJ1-2; 7 positions match TRBD1. Germline CDR1 SGHDN, CDR2 FVKESK. The ends lost 2 bases at V and 7 bases at J; junction bases unmatched: 1. The CDR3 runs 12 residues. The CDR3: CASSQTGVGYTF. CDR3 DNA: TGTGCCAGCAGCCAAACAGGGGTTGGCTACACCTTC.

This clone was seen many times. The rearrangement joins TRBV2 to TRBJ2-2; perhaps TRBD2 as D (7 bases). The germline V gene has CDR1 SNHLY and CDR2 FYNNEI. The length of the CDR3 is 11 residues. V gave up 8 bases and J gave up 10 bases, with 11 bases separating them. The CDR3 loop reads CASSGGVELFF. The CDR3 DNA reads TGTGCCAGCTCGGGGGGCGTGGAGCTGTTTTTT.

The genes are TRBV24-1 and TRBJ2-7; the match to TRBD1 covers 11 bases. This CDR3 has 13 amino acids. V dropped 11 bases and J dropped 5; count of bases not matched to a gene: 7. Looked up from germline, CDR1 is KGHDR and CDR2 is SFDVKD. CDR3 in DNA: TGTGCCATCGGACAGGGGGCACCCGACGAGCAGTACTTC. Translated, it gives CAIGQGAPDEQYF.

V is TRBV7-9 and J is TRBJ1-1; 11 bases align to TRBD1. Germline V CDR1 and CDR2: SEHNR, FQNEAQ (reference sequence). With V trimmed by 5 bases and J by 4 bases, 6 bases remained unmatched. The CDR3 is 15 residues long. The CDR3 DNA sequence: TGTGCCAGCAGCCGTGGGACAGGGGGATTCACTGAAGCTTTCTTT. It translates to CASSRGTGGFTEAFF.

The rearrangement joins TRBV5-1 to TRBJ2-3; 8 bases are shared with TRBD2. Per germline, CDR1 SGHRS and CDR2 YFSETQ. The CDR3 spans 14 residues. The V gene end was trimmed by 4 bases and the J gene end by 8 bases; junction bases not matched to a gene: 9. The CDR3 region is CASSDLSGSGTQYF. The CDR3 DNA is TGCGCCAGCAGCGACCTGAGCGGGAGTGGTACGCAGTATTTT.

In DNA form, the CDR3 reads TGTGCCAGCAGCCTTGGACAGGGGACTTACGAGCAGTACTTC. It yields the protein CASSLGQGTYEQYF. V and J are TRBV7-3 and TRBJ2-7, with TRBD1 matching over 9 bases. Per germline, CDR1 SGHTA and CDR2 FQGTGA. V lost 5 bases and J lost 4; bases outside the gene matches: 6. The CDR3 is 14 residues long.

CDR3 sequence reads: CASSLGAPDRNEQFF. The CDR3 nucleotides read TGTGCCAGCAGTCTAGGGGCTCCAGACAGAAATGAGCAGTTCTTC. The rearrangement joins TRBV28 to TRBJ2-1; D possibly corresponds to TRBD1 (5 bases). The CDR3 runs 15 residues. In germline, CDR1 is MDHEN, CDR2 SYDVKM. Trimming stripped 5 bases from V and 7 bases from J, with 18 bases between.

The chain is built from TRBV6-4 and TRBJ1-2; TRBD1 agrees at 11 bases. With V trimmed by 4 bases and J by 6 bases, 7 bases remained unmatched. The CDR3 covers 15 residues. The V gene's germline CDR1 is MRHNA and CDR2 SNTAGT. This CDR3 is CASSVSGQGVNGYTF. The CDR3 DNA reads as TGTGCCAGCAGTGTTTCGGGACAGGGGGTTAATGGCTACACCTTC.

The rearrangement uses TRBV3-1 (or the pseudogene TRBV3-2) and TRBJ2-3; 12 bases fit TRBD2. The CDR3 contains 15 residues. In germline, CDR1 is LGHDT, CDR2 YNNKEL (reference sequence). J was trimmed by 2 bases and V by 7 bases; bases with no gene match: 4. The DNA of the CDR3 is TGTGCCAGCATGGGACTAGCGGGCCACACAGATACGCAGTATTTT. Its protein product is CASMGLAGHTDTQYF.

The V and J genes are TRBV27 and TRBJ1-2, with D maybe TRBD1 (5 bases). Germline V lookup: CDR1 MNHEY, CDR2 SMNVEV (reference sequence). V lost 2 bases, J lost 3 bases, and 13 bases lay in between. The CDR3 runs 15 residues. The CDR3 reads CASSLRGGTYYGYTF. CDR3 in DNA: TGTGCCAGCAGTTTAAGGGGCGGAACCTACTATGGCTACACCTTC.